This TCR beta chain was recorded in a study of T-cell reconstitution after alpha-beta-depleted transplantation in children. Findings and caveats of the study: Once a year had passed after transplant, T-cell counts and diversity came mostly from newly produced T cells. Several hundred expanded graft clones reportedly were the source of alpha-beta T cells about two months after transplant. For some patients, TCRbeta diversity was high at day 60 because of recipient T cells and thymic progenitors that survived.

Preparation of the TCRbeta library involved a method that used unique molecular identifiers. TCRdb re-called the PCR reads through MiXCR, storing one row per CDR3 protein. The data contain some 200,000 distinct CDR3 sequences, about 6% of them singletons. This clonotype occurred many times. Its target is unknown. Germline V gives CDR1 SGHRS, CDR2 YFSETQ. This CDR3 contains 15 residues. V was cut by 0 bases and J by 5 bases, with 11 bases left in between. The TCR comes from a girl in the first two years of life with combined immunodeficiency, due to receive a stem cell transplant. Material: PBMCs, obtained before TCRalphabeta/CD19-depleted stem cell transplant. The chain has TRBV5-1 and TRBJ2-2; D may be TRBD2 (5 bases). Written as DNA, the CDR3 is TGCGCCAGCAGCTTGGCGAGGGCTGAAACCGGGGAGCTGTTTTTT. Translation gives CASSLARAETGELFF. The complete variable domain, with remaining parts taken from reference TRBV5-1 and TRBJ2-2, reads KAGVTQTPRYLIKTRGQQVTLSCSPISGHRSVSWYQQTPGQGLQFLFEYFSETQRNKGNFPGRFSGRQFSNSRSEMNVSTLELGDSALYLCASSLARAETGELFFGEGSRLTVL.